Sequencing of this TCR beta chain was carried out in a study of shared clonotypes between healthy human individuals. The CDR3 is 13 residues long. J was trimmed by 6 bases and V by 1 base; bases with no gene match: 6. Germline loops: CDR1 GTSNPN, CDR2 SVGIG (reference sequence). Comment on this clone: Its cognate antigen is unknown.

Study-level findings and limits: Clonotypes shared by all four donors outscored non-shared clonotypes in generation probability. Naive subsets tended to show greater estimated richness than memory subsets.

The naive CD8 fraction comprised CD45RO-negative cells positively selected for CCR7 and excluded terminally differentiated effector memory CD45RA+ cells. Libraries were prepared by immunoSEQ multiplex PCR; TCRdb keeps only in-frame clonotypes and omits some of them. Of about 1,800,000 clones listed, about 95% are singletons. This sequence joins TRBV30 and TRBJ2-7; 7 nucleotides match TRBD1. This TCR came from a man between 18 and 35 years old in good health. Sequenced sample: naive CD8+ T cells sorted from blood. DNA of the CDR3: TGTGCCTGGAGTGACAGGGGTGGCGGCGAGCAGTACTTC. It is translated as CAWSDRGGGEQYF.